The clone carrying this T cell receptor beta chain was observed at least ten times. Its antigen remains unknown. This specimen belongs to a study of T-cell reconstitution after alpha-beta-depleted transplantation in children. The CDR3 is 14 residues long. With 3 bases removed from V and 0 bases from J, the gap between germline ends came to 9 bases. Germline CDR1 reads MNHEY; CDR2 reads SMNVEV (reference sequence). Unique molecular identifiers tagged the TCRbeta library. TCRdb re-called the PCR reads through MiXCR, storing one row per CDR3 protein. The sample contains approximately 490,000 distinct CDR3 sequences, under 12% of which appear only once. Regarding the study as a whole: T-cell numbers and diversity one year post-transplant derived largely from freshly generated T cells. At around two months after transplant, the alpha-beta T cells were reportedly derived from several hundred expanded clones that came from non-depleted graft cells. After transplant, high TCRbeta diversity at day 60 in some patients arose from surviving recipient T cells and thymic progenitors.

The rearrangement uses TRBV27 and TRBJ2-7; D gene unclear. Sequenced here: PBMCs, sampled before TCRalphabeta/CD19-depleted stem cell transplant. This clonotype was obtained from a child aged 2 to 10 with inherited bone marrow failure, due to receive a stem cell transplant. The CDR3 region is CASSFLGSSYEQYF. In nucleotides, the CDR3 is TGTGCCAGCAGTTTTTTAGGAAGCTCCTACGAGCAGTACTTC.